One sample yielded the 8 T cell receptor beta chains listed below, sequenced in a study of beta chain features in type 1 diabetes. Of the isolated RNA, all was reverse transcribed, and so the sequenced material was expressed TCRB transcripts. Profiling relied on immunoSEQ multiplex PCR, and the TCRdb table lists in-frame clones only, not all of them. Of around 450,000 clones detected, about 10% appear once; the ten largest clones hold about 0.042%. Sequenced material: naive CD4+ T cells from blood. The receptors here all came from a woman under 30 in good health.

For the CDR3, the DNA is TGTGCCAGCAGCTTAGCAGGGGGCGAGCCTAACTATGGCTACACCTTC. This translates into CASSLAGGEPNYGYTF. The chain carries TRBV7-2 and TRBJ1-2; 7 nucleotides align to TRBD1. In germline, CDR1 is SGHTA, CDR2 FQGNSA. V dropped 0 bases and J dropped 0; count of bases not matched to a gene: 4. The CDR3 consists of 16 residues.

The rearrangement links TRBV9 to TRBJ1-2, with 7 bases fitting TRBD1. Germline V lookup: CDR1 SGDLS, CDR2 YYNGEE. The junction had 10 bases not matched to a gene; V was cut back by 4 bases and J by 4 bases. This CDR3 is 15 amino acids long. The CDR3 nucleotides are TGTGCCAGCAGCAACAACCGACAGGGCCCCTATGGCTACACCTTC. It encodes CASSNNRQGPYGYTF.

The V gene is TRBV7-2, the J gene TRBJ2-2; D is ambiguous. Germline V gives CDR1 SGHTA, CDR2 FQGNSA. The CDR3 loop spans 14 amino acids. V lost 3 bases and J 3 bases, leaving 8 bases between the germline ends. Written as DNA, the CDR3 is TGTGCCAGCAGCTTCAGTAGGGACACCGGGGAGCTGTTTTTT. This gives the protein CASSFSRDTGELFF. Drawing the rest from reference TRBV7-2 and TRBJ2-2, the complete variable domain is GAGVSQSPSNKVTEKGKDVELRCDPISGHTALYWYRQSLGQGLEFLIYFQGNSAPDKSGLPSDRFSAERTGGSVSTLTIQRTQQEDSAVYLCASSFSRDTGELFFGEGSRLTVL.

CDR3 sequence (DNA): TGCGCCAGCAGCTTGGAGGGACAGGTGATGAACACTGAAGCTTTCTTT. Residues: CASSLEGQVMNTEAFF. The chain couples TRBV5-1 to TRBJ1-1, with 8 bases matching TRBD1. J gave up 0 bases and V 0 bases, and 4 bases lay outside the gene matches. Germline loops: CDR1 SGHRS, CDR2 YFSETQ. This CDR3 region has 16 residues.

The chain combines TRBV19 with TRBJ2-1, with a weak D call TRBD2 (6 bases). The CDR3 contains 16 residues. The V and J ends lost 0 bases and 2 bases respectively, with 11 bases between them. The V gene's germline CDR1 is LNHDA and CDR2 SQIVND (reference sequence). The CDR3 coding sequence is TGTGCCAGTAGTATAGATTTGGACTACACCTACAATGAGCAGTTCTTC. Protein: CASSIDLDYTYNEQFF.

Concerning this clone: In the same sample, other DNA sequences code for this CDR3. This rearrangement joins TRBV6-6 to TRBJ2-5; D not certain. The CDR3 sequence is 12 residues long. Germline CDR1 MNHNY, CDR2 SVGAGI (reference sequence). Trimming left V 2 bases short and J 5 bases short, with 6 bases between. DNA for the CDR3: TGTGCCAGCAGTTACCCCCAGGAGACCCAGTACTTC. Its translation is CASSYPQETQYF.

CDR3: CASTLEAGRETQYF. The CDR3 DNA is TGCGCCAGCACCCTAGAAGCAGGGAGGGAGACCCAGTACTTC. This chain uses TRBV5-1 with TRBJ2-5; possibly TRBD2 for D (6 bases). V was cut by 6 bases and J by 5 bases, with 17 bases left in between. This CDR3 region has 14 residues. CDR1 is SGHRS and CDR2 is YFSETQ in the germline V gene.

There are a few counts of this clone. The chain couples TRBV2 to TRBJ1-5, with a tentative D call TRBD1 (5 bases). This CDR3 contains 15 residues. Germline lookup yields CDR1 SNHLY and CDR2 FYNNEI. V was pared by 6 bases and J by 1 base, with 13 bases between. The CDR3 sequence is CASSLGLESNQPQHF. CDR3 nucleotides: TGTGCCAGCAGCCTGGGACTTGAGAGCAATCAGCCCCAGCATTTT.